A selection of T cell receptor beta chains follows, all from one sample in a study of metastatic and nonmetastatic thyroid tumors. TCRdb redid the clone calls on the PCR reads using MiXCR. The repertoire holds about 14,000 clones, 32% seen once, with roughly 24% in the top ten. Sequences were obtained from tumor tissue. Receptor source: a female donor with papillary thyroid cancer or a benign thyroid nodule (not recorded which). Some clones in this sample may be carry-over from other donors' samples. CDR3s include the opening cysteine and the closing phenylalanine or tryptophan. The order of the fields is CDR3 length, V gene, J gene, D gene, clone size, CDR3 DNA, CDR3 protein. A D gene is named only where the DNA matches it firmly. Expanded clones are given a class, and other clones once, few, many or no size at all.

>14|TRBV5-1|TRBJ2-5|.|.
TGCGCCAGCAGGTCTCAGGGATCGTGGGAGACCCAGTACTTC
CASRSQGSWETQYF
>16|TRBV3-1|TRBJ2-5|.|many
TGTGCCAGCAGCCAAGCGGCGGGACTGGCACTAGAGACCCAGTACTTC
CASSQAAGLALETQYF
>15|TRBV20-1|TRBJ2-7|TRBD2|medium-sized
TGCAGTGCTAGAGGGGTTAGCGGGAGGTACTACGAGCAGTACTTC
CSARGVSGRYYEQYF
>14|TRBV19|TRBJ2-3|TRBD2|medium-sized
TGTGCCAGTCGACTAGCGGGAGTTGACGGTACGCAGTATTTT
CASRLAGVDGTQYF
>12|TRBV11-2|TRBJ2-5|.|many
TGTGCCAGCAGCTTAGGTTGGGAGACCCAGTACTTC
CASSLGWETQYF
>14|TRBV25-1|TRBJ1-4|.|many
TGTGCCAGCAGTGACGGGGAGCTCAACGGGTGGCTGTTTTTT
CASSDGELNGWLFF
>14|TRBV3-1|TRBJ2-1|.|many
TGTGCCAGCAGCCCCACTAGCAGGGGCAATGAGCAGTTCTTC
CASSPTSRGNEQFF
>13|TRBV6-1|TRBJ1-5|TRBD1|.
TGTGCCAGCAGGTCCAACAGGGGCCAGCCCCAGCATTTT
CASRSNRGQPQHF
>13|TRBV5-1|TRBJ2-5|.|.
TGCGCCAGCAGACAGGGTGGTTTGGAGACCCAGTACTTC
CASRQGGLETQYF
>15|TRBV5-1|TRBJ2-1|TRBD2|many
TGCGCCAGCAGCTACAGGACTAGCGGTTACAATGAGCAGTTCTTC
CASSYRTSGYNEQFF
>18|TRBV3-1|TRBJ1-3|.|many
TGTGCCAGCAGCCTGTTGGGTGGGGGGAGCTCCTCTGGAAACACCATATATTTT
CASSLLGGGSSSGNTIYF
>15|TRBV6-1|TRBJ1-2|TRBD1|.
TGTGCCAGCAGTACACGGACAGGGAAGGCCTATGGCTACACCTTC
CASSTRTGKAYGYTF
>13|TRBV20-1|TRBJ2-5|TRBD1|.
TGCAGTGCTTCTGAGACAGGGTATCAGACCCAGTACTTC
CSASETGYQTQYF
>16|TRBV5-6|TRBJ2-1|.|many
TGTGCCAGCAGCTTGTTTGGTACCGGGGGTCTCGGTGAGCAGTTCTTC
CASSLFGTGGLGEQFF
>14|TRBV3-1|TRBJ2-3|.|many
TGTGCCAGCAGCCAGGGCCCCTCCACAGATACGCAGTATTTT
CASSQGPSTDTQYF
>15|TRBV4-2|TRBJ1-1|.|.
TGTGCCAGCAGCCAACGACCTACACGACCCACTGAAGCTTTCTTT
CASSQRPTRPTEAFF
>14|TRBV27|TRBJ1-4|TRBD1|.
TGTGCCAGCAGTCCCCAGGGGGTTTATGAAAAACTGTTTTTT
CASSPQGVYEKLFF
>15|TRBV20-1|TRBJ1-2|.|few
TGCAGTGCTAGAGATAGCCTAGGGGCCAACTATGGCTACACCTTC
CSARDSLGANYGYTF
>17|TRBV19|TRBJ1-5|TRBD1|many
TGTGCCAGTAGCAGCCGGGGACAGGGGATAAGCAATCAGCCCCAGCATTTT
CASSSRGQGISNQPQHF
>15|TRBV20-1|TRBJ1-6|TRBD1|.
TGCAGTGCTAGAGATATGGACAGGGACGTCTCACCCCTCCACTTT
CSARDMDRDVSPLHF
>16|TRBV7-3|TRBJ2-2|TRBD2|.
TGTGCCAGCAGCATCCTAGCGGGGACGAACACCGGGGAGCTGTTTTTT
CASSILAGTNTGELFF
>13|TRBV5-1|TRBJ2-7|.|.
TGCGCCAGCAGCAGGACAGTTAGTTACGAGCAGTACTTC
CASSRTVSYEQYF